The T cell receptor (beta chain) under discussion was sequenced for a study of response to subunit inactivated influenza vaccine. Unmatched junction bases numbered 6, after V lost 3 bases and J lost 5 bases. CDR3 size: 15 residues. This clonotype was observed a handful of times. The antigen is unknown. Via MiXCR, TCRdb re-called the RT-PCR reads, giving one row per CDR3 protein. The sample has more than 400,000 distinct CDR3 sequences; around 9.9% are singletons. General observations from the study: Few additional T cells are recruited per seasonal influenza vaccination, authors suggested.

The rearrangement uses TRBV12-3 or TRBV12-4 and TRBJ2-5; 10 bases are a match to TRBD2. The material sequenced was PBMCs from blood, taken 35 to 45 days after vaccination. The receptor was isolated from a man aged 50 to 59 who received an inactivated influenza vaccine. CDR3 bases: TGTGCCAGCAGTTTCCCTGGAGCGGGAGGGGAGACCCAGTACTTC. It specifies CASSFPGAGGETQYF.